Detailed here is one T cell receptor (beta chain). The antigen is not known. The data are from a study of shared clonotypes between healthy human individuals. Study-level background: Per donor, CD8 memory used one plate, CD8 naive used two, CD4 memory used three and CD4 naive used three. General study findings and limits: An expected dependence of interdonor clonotype sharing on sequencing depth was noted. A handful of donors showed sharing of around 5.3% of naive CD4 clonotypes. Clonotypes which were not shared had lower generation probabilities than clonotypes that all four donors shared.

Clones were read by immunoSEQ multiplex PCR, and TCRdb kept only the in-frame ones, dropping some. The sample contains about 2 million clones, around 96% of which appear only once. The germline V gene encodes CDR1 MGHRA and CDR2 YSYEKL. This CDR3 comprises 13 residues. V lost 0 bases and J lost 8, with 8 bases in between. The naive CD8 subset, CD45RO-negative cells positively selected for CCR7, excluded terminally differentiated effector memory CD45RA+ cells. This chain links TRBV4-1 with TRBJ2-1; D unresolved. The receptor comes from a man younger than 35 in good health. The sequencing sample was made of naive CD8+ T cells sorted from blood. The CDR3 nucleotides read TGCGCCAGCAGCCAAGATCACCGGGATGAGCAGTTCTTC. Translation gives CASSQDHRDEQFF.